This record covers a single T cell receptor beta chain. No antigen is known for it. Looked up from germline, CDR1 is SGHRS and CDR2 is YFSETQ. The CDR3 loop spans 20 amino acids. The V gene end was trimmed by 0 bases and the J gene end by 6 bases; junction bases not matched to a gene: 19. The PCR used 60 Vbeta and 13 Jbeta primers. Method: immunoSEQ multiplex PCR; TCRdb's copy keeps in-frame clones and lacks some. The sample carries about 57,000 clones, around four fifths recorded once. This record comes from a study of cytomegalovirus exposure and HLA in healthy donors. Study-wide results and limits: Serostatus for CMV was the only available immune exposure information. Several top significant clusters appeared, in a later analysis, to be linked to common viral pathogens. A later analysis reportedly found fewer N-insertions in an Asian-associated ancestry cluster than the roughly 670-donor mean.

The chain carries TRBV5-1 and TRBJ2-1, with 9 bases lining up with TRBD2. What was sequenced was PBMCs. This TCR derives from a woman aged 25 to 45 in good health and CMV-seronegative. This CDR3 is CASSLANLPGGRTSVNEQFF. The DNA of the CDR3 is TGCGCCAGCAGCTTGGCCAACCTCCCCGGAGGAAGGACTAGCGTCAATGAGCAGTTCTTC.